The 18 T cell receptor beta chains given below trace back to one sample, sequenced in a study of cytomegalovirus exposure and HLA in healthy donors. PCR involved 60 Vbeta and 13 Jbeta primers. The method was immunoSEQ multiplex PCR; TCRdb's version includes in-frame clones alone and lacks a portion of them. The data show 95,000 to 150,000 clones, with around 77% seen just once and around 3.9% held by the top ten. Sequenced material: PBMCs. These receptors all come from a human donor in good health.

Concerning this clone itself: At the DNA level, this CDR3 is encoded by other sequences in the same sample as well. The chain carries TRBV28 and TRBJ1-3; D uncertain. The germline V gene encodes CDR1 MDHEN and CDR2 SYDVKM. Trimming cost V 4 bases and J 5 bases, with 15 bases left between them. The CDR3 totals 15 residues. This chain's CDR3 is CASSSDWAPRNTIYF. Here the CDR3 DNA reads TGTGCCAGCAGTTCCGATTGGGCCCCTCGAAACACCATATATTTT.

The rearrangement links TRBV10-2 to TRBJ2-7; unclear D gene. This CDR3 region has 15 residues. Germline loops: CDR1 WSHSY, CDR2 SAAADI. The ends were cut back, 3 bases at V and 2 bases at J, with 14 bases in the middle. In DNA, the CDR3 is TGCGCCAGCAGTGAAGGCGGTTCCCAGACCTACGAGCAGTACTTC. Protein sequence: CASSEGGSQTYEQYF.

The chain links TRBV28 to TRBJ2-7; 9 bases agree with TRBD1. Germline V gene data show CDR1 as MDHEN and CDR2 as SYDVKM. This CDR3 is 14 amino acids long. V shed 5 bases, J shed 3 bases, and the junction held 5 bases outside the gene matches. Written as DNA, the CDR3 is TGTGCCAGCAGTCGACCGGGACAGGGCTACGAGCAGTACTTC. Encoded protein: CASSRPGQGYEQYF.

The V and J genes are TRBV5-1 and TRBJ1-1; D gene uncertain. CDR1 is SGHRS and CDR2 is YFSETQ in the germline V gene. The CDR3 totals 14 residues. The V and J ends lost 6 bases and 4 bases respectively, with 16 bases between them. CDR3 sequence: CASTLGGGITEAFF. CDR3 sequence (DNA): TGCGCCAGCACACTCGGCGGAGGGATCACTGAAGCTTTCTTT. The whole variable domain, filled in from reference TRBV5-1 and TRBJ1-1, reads KAGVTQTPRYLIKTRGQQVTLSCSPISGHRSVSWYQQTPGQGLQFLFEYFSETQRNKGNFPGRFSGRQFSNSRSEMNVSTLELGDSALYLCASTLGGGITEAFFGQGTRLTVV.

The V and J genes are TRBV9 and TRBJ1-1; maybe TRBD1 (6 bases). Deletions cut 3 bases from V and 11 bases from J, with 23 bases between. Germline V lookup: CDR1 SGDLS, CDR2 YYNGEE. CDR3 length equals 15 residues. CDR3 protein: CASSDTGTPNEEAFF. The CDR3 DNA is TGTGCCAGCAGCGATACCGGGACACCGAACGAGGAGGCTTTCTTT.

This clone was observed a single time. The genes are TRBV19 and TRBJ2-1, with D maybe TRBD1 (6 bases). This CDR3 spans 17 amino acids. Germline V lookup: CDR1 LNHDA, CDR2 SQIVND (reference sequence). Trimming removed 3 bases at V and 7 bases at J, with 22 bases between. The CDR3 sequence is CASSIARGGINLNEQFF. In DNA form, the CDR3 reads TGTGCCAGTAGTATTGCCAGGGGTGGGATAAATCTAAATGAGCAGTTCTTC.

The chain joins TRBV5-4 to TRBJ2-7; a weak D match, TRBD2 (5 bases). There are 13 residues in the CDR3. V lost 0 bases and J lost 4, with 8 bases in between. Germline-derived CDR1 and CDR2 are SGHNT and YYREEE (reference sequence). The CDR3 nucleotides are TGTGCCAGCAGCTTGGTAGAGGGTTACGAGCAGTACTTC. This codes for CASSLVEGYEQYF.

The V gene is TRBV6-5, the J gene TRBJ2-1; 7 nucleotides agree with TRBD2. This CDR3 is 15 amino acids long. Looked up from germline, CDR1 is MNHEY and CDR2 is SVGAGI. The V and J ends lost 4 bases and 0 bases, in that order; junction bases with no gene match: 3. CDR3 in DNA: TGTGCCAGCAGTTCCAGCGGGGCCTCCTACAATGAGCAGTTCTTC. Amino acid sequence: CASSSSGASYNEQFF.

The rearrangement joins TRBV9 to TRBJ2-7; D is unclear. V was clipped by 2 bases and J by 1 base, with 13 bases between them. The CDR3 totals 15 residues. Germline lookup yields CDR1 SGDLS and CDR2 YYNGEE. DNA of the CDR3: TGTGCCAGCAGCGTGAGTGAAGTCTTTTCCTACGAGCAGTACTTC. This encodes CASSVSEVFSYEQYF. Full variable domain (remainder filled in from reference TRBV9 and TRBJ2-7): DSGVTQTPKHLITATGQRVTLRCSPRSGDLSVYWYQQSLDQGLQFLIQYYNGEERAKGNILERFSAQQFPDLHSELNLSSLELGDSALYFCASSVSEVFSYEQYFGPGTRLTVT.

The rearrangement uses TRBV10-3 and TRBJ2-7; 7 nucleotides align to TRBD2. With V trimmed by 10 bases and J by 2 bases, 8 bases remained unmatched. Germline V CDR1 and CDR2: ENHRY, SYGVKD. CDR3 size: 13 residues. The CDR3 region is CATSASGPYEQYF. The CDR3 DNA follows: TGTGCCACCTCTGCTAGCGGTCCCTACGAGCAGTACTTC.

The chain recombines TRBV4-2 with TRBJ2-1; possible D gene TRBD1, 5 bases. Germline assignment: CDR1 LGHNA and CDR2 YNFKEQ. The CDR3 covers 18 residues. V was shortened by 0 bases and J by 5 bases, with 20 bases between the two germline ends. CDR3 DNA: TGTGCCAGCAGCCAAGAAAGAGCAGGGTACTCCCGGGACAATGAGCAGTTCTTC. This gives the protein CASSQERAGYSRDNEQFF.

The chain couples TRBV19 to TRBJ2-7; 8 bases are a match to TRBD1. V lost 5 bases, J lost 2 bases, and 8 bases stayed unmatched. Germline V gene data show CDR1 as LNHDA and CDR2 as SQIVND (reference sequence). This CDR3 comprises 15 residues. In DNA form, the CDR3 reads TGTGCCAGTAGTGGTTCGGGACAGGCCCCCTACGAGCAGTACTTC. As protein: CASSGSGQAPYEQYF. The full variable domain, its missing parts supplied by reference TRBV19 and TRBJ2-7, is DGGITQSPKYLFRKEGQNVTLSCEQNLNHDAMYWYRQDPGQGLRLIYYSQIVNDFQKGDIAEGYSVSREKKESFPLTVTSAQKNPTAFYLCASSGSGQAPYEQYFGPGTRLTVT.

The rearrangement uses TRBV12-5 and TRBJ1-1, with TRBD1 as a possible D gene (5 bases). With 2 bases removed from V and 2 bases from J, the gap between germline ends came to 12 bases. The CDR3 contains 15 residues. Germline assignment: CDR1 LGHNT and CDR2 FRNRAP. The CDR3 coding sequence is TGTGCTAGTGGTTTGTCCTCCCAGGGAAACACTGAAGCTTTCTTT. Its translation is CASGLSSQGNTEAFF.

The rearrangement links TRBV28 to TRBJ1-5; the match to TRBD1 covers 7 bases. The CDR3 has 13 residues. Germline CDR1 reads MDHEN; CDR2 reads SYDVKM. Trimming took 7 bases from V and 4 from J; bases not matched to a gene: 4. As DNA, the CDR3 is TGTGCCAGCACCTTGACAGGGAATCAGCCCCAGCATTTT. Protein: CASTLTGNQPQHF.

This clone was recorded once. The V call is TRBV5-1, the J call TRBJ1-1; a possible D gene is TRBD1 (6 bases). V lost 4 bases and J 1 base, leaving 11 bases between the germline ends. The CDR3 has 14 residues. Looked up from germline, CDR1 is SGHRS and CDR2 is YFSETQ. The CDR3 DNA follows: TGCGCCAGCAGCGTGGACAGCGGGAACACTGAAGCTTTCTTT. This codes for CASSVDSGNTEAFF.

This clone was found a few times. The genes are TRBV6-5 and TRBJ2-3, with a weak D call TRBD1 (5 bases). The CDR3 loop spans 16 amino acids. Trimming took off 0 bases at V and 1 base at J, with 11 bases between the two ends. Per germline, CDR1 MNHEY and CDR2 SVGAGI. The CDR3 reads CASSYSKGAGTDTQYF. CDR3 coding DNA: TGTGCCAGCAGTTACTCGAAAGGGGCCGGCACAGATACGCAGTATTTT.

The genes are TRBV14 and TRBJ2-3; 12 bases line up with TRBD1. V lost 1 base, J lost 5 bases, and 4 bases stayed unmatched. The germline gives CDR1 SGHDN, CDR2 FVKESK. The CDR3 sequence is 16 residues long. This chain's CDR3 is CASSQVGQGALDTQYF. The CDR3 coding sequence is TGTGCCAGCAGCCAAGTGGGACAGGGGGCGTTAGATACGCAGTATTTT.

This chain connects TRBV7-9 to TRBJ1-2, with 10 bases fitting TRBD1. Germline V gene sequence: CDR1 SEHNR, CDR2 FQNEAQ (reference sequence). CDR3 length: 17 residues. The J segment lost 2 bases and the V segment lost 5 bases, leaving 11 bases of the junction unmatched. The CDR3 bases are TGTGCCAGCAGCGACGGGACAGGGGCACAAGGAAACTATGGCTACACCTTC. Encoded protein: CASSDGTGAQGNYGYTF.